This T cell receptor beta chain appears in the sequencing data of a study of shared clonotypes between healthy human individuals. The assay was immunoSEQ multiplex PCR, and TCRdb's table has in-frame clones only and misses some. There are around 2,100,000 clones in the sample; 85% to 95% occur only once, and around 1% lies in the top ten. Comment on this clone: Other DNA variants within this sample encode the same CDR3.

Naive CD8 isolation took CD45RO-negative cells positively selected for CCR7 and excluded terminally differentiated effector memory CD45RA+ cells. The sequenced sample consisted of naive CD8+ T cells sorted from blood. The clonotype comes from a man aged 18 to 29 in good health.

The CDR3 coding sequence is TGTGCCAGCAGTTTGACAGGGGGTAGCGGGGAGCTGTTTTTT. Its protein is CASSLTGGSGELFF. This chain joins TRBV27 and TRBJ2-2, with 9 bases aligning to TRBD1. The V gene's germline CDR1 is MNHEY and CDR2 SMNVEV (reference sequence). V shed 3 bases and J 7 bases; nucleotides not matched to a gene: 3. The CDR3 is made up of 14 amino acids.